This T cell receptor (beta chain) was sequenced for a study of T cells after yellow fever vaccination. The study made its TCR cDNA through 5'RACE template switching. That step introduced a universal primer site along with UMIs. TCRdb itself ran the 5' RACE reads through MiXCR, one entry per CDR3 protein. The sample lists around 600,000 distinct CDR3 sequences; over 9% were seen once. CDR3 size: 14 residues. The germline V gene encodes CDR1 DFQATT and CDR2 SNEGSKA (reference sequence). V was shortened by 3 bases and J by 5 bases, with 15 bases between the two germline ends. This receptor was taken from a man aged 30 to 39 who received the YFV17D yellow fever vaccine. The material was PBMCs, obtained on the day of the yellow fever booster vaccination. The chain couples TRBV20-1 to TRBJ2-3; perhaps TRBD2 as D (6 bases). CDR3 bases: TGCAGTGCTAGCGGGTGGGGGGAACGAGATACGCAGTATTTT. It encodes CSASGWGERDTQYF.